The sample holds one count of the clone carrying this TCR beta chain. TCRdb keeps only in-frame clones here, not all; method: immunoSEQ multiplex PCR. In the table there are 85,000 to 110,000 clones, 70% to 90% of which are singletons. This entry comes from a study of blood T cell repertoires in COVID-19. CDR1 is SGHTA, CDR2 FQGNSA, per germline. This CDR3 has 15 residues. V was pared by 6 bases and J by 6 bases, with 18 bases between. This chain connects TRBV7-2 to TRBJ1-5, with D possibly TRBD1 on 6 matching bases. The specimen sequenced was peripheral blood. The clonotype was recovered from a man aged 50 or older in a cohort sampled during active COVID-19. The CDR3 bases are TGTGCCAGCAGAGAGTTTTTGGGGGCCTCTCAGCCCCAGCATTTT. Amino acids: CASREFLGASQPQHF.